The source of this T cell receptor beta chain is a study of T cells in Graves' hyperthyroidism and ophthalmopathy. TCR beta CDR3 sequences were amplified from RNA transcripts. When the TCR CDR3 underwent first-round RT-PCR, the HTBI primer set was used. One entry per CDR3 protein, called by TCRdb with MiXCR from the multiplex PCR reads. The sample holds approximately 720,000 distinct CDR3 sequences, approximately 19% seen once. For the diagnoses, clinical symptoms, serum thyroxine and TRAb, thyroid ultrasound and orbital computed tomography were used. PBMCs were collected from an approximately 10 ml volume of fresh peripheral blood. Trimming took off 4 bases at V and 4 bases at J, with 6 bases between the two ends. The germline CDR1 and CDR2 sequences are LGHDT and YNNKEL (reference sequence). CDR3 length: 12 residues.

The V and J genes are TRBV3-1 and TRBJ2-3, with D unresolved. The clonotype was recovered from a woman between 50 and 59 years old with Graves' hyperthyroidism that later progressed to Graves' ophthalmopathy. The sequenced material came from blood. The CDR3 sequence: CASSRESDTQYF. The DNA of the CDR3 is TGTGCCAGCAGCCGTGAGTCAGATACGCAGTATTTT.